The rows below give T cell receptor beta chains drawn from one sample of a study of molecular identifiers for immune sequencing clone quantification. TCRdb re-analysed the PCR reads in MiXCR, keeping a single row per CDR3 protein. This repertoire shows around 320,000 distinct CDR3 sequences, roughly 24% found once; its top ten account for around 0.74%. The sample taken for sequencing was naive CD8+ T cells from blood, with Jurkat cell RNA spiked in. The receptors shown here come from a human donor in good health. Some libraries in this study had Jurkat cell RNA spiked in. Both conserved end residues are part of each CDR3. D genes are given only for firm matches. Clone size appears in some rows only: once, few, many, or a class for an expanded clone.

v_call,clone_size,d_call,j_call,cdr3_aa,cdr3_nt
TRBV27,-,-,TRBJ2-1,CASRAVSENRNEQFF,TGTGCCAGCAGGGCGGTCTCGGAGAACAGGAATGAGCAGTTCTTC
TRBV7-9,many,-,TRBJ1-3,CASSLALRNSGNTIYF,TGTGCCAGCAGCTTAGCGCTAAGGAACTCTGGAAACACCATATATTTT
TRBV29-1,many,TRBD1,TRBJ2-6,CSAQMRTGDGGANVLTF,TGCAGCGCCCAGATGAGGACAGGGGACGGCGGGGCCAACGTCCTGACTTTC
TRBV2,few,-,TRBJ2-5,CASGGAGEETQYF,TGTGCCAGCGGCGGAGCGGGCGAAGAGACCCAGTACTTC
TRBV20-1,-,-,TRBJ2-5,CSASTAREETQYF,TGCAGTGCTAGCACAGCCAGGGAAGAGACCCAGTACTTC
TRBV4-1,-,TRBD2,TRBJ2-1,CASSQGTGLGLGNEQFF,TGCGCCAGCAGCCAAGGAACGGGACTAGGGCTAGGCAATGAGCAGTTCTTC
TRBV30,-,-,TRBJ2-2,CASQSVNTGELFF,TGTGCTTCACAGAGCGTAAACACCGGGGAGCTGTTTTTT
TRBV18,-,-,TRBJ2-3,CASSPADSDKHGPGPYF,TGTGCCAGCTCACCCGCCGACAGCGATAAACACGGTCCTGGTCCGTATTTT
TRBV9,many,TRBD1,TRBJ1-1,CASNQGDGTEAFF,TGTGCCAGCAATCAGGGGGATGGCACTGAAGCTTTCTTT
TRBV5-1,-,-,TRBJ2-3,CASSLEGISTDTQYF,TGCGCCAGCAGCTTGGAAGGGATCAGCACAGATACGCAGTATTTT
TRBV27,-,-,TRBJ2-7,CASSLGRSYERYF,TGTGCCAGCAGTTTAGGGAGGTCCTACGAGCGGTACTTC
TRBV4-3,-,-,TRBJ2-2,CASSQDLAGVNTGELFF,TGCGCCAGCAGCCAAGATCTGGCAGGGGTGAACACCGGGGAGCTGTTTTTT
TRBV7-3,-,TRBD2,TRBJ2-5,CASSPGGSWETQYF,TGTGCCAGCAGCCCCGGGGGGAGTTGGGAGACCCAGTACTTC
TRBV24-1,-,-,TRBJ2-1,CATSDARDNEQFF,TGTGCCACCAGTGATGCACGCGACAATGAGCAGTTCTTC
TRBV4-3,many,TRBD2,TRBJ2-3,CASSQERGGPTQYF,TGCGCCAGCAGCCAGGAGCGGGGGGGCCCGACGCAGTATTTT
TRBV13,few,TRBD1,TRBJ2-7,CASSPGQGAWEQYF,TGTGCCAGCAGCCCAGGGCAGGGGGCTTGGGAGCAGTACTTC
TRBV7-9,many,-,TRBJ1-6,CASSLAINYSPLHF,TGTGCCAGCAGCTTAGCGATTAACTATTCACCCCTCCACTTT
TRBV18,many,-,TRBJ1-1,CASSPGTLDTEAFF,TGTGCCAGCTCACCGGGGACTCTGGACACTGAAGCTTTCTTT
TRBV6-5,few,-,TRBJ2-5,CASSYSSGGQETQYF,TGTGCCAGCAGTTACTCATCTGGGGGCCAAGAGACCCAGTACTTC
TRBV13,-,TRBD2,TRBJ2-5,CASSLWASGMEETQYF,TGTGCCAGCAGCTTATGGGCTAGCGGGATGGAAGAGACCCAGTACTTC
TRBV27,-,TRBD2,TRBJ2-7,CASSLLSSGSSEQYF,TGTGCCAGCAGTTTATTGTCTAGCGGGAGTTCCGAGCAGTACTTC
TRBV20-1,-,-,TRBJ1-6,CSAREGEGWAGSPLHF,TGCAGTGCTAGAGAGGGGGAGGGGTGGGCAGGTTCACCCCTCCACTTT
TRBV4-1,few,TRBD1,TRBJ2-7,CASGQHTGTGGYEQYF,TGCGCCAGCGGCCAACATACCGGGACAGGGGGCTACGAGCAGTACTTC
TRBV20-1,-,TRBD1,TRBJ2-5,CSASGTEETQYF,TGCAGTGCTAGTGGGACAGAAGAGACCCAGTACTTC
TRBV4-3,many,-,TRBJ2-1,CASSLGGEQFF,TGCGCCAGCAGCCTCGGCGGTGAGCAGTTCTTC
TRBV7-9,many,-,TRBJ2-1,CASSPRTSLNEQFF,TGTGCCAGCAGCCCAAGAACTAGTCTCAATGAGCAGTTCTTC
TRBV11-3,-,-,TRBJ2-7,CASSPRDKSYEQYF,TGTGCCAGCAGCCCGCGGGACAAGTCCTACGAGCAGTACTTC
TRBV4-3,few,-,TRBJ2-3,CASSQDRYTDTQYF,TGCGCCAGCAGCCAAGATCGTTACACAGATACGCAGTATTTT
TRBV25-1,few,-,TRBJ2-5,CASRPTGMPQETQYF,TGTGCCAGCAGGCCCACAGGGATGCCCCAAGAGACCCAGTACTTC
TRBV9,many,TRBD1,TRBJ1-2,CASSVAGTGNESGYTF,TGTGCCAGCAGCGTCGCCGGGACAGGCAACGAATCTGGCTACACCTTC
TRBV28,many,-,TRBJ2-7,CASSPHPSYEQYF,TGTGCCAGCAGTCCGCACCCGTCCTACGAGCAGTACTTC
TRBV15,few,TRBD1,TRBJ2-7,CATSTDREYEQYF,TGTGCCACCAGCACCGACAGGGAATACGAGCAGTACTTC
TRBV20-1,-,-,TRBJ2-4,CSARATTKNIQYF,TGCAGTGCCAGAGCGACAACCAAAAACATTCAGTACTTC
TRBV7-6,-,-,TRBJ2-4,CASSLGTGTAKNIQYF,TGTGCCAGCAGCTTAGGGACCGGGACGGCGAAAAACATTCAGTACTTC
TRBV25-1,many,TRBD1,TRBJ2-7,CASIPSGDSPYEQYF,TGTGCCAGCATCCCTAGTGGGGACAGCCCCTACGAGCAGTACTTC
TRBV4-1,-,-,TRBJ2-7,CASSLTRDGPYEQYF,TGCGCCAGCAGCCTAACGAGGGACGGTCCCTACGAGCAGTACTTC
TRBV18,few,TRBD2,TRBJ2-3,CASSMSGGSTDTQYF,TGTGCCAGCTCGATGAGCGGGGGGAGCACAGATACGCAGTATTTT
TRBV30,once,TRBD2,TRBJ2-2,CAWDLAGQRITGELFF,TGTGCCTGGGATCTAGCGGGGCAGCGAATCACCGGGGAGCTGTTTTTT
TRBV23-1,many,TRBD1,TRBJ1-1,CASPRAAGGPLNTEAFF,TGCGCCAGCCCCAGAGCAGCAGGGGGCCCTCTGAACACTGAAGCTTTCTTT
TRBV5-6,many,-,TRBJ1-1,CASSLSEARPSFF,TGTGCCAGCAGCTTGTCGGAGGCCCGTCCGTCTTTCTTT
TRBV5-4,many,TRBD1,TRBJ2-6,CASSLEGQHSGANVLTF,TGTGCCAGCAGCTTGGAGGGACAGCACTCTGGGGCCAACGTCCTGACTTTC
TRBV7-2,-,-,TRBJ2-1,CASSQPVGHYNEQFF,TGTGCCAGCAGCCAGCCCGTGGGGCATTACAATGAGCAGTTCTTC
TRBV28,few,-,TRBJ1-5,CASSHQPDKSNQPQHF,TGTGCCAGCAGCCACCAACCGGACAAGAGCAATCAGCCCCAGCATTTT
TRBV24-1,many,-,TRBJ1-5,CATSGEGNQPQHF,TGTGCCACCAGTGGTGAGGGTAATCAGCCCCAGCATTTT
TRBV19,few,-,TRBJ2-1,CASSIAIVNEQFF,TGTGCCAGTAGTATAGCGATTGTCAATGAGCAGTTCTTC